A single sample is the source of the 12 T cell receptor beta chains below, sequenced in a study of spatial heterogeneity in lung cancer. The time point is: sample taken at primary tumor resection. Whole RNA, which was extracted from tumor, nontumor lung tissue or frozen PBMC, was sequenced without any cell sorting. MiXCR, run by TCRdb on the 5' RACE reads, gives a single entry per CDR3 protein. In the table there are approximately 6,900 distinct CDR3 sequences, about 4% of which are singletons. Sequencing used normal lung tissue next to the tumor, obtained at surgery. These TCRs come from a female donor with early-stage non-small cell lung cancer.

The sample holds many counts of this clonotype. This beta chain represents an off-target read in a library built for alpha chains; its size is of limited meaning. CDR3 sequence reads: CSAVTPPGQGNLEQYF. The CDR3 DNA sequence: TGCAGTGCTGTTACACCCCCCGGGCAGGGTAATCTCGAGCAGTACTTC. The gene calls are TRBV20-1 and TRBJ2-7; the D gene is possibly TRBD1 (5 bases). CDR3 length equals 16 residues. Looked up from germline, CDR1 is DFQATT and CDR2 is SNEGSKA (reference sequence). V was cut by 5 bases and J by 6 bases, with 26 bases left in between.

In its sample, this clonotype was seen many times. A library made for alpha chains picked up this beta chain off target, so its size means little. The chain employs TRBV7-2 and TRBJ2-3; D is tentatively TRBD1 or TRBD2 (5 bases each). In germline, CDR1 is SGHTA, CDR2 FQGNSA. Trimming took 1 base from V and 8 from J, leaving 16 bases between them. The CDR3 covers 15 residues. The CDR3 protein is CASSLGWGSILTQYF. CDR3 bases: TGTGCCAGCAGCTTAGGGTGGGGGTCCATCCTTACGCAGTATTTT.

This clonotype was found many times. With the library built for alpha chains, this beta chain is off target and its frequency is not meaningful. The chain couples TRBV7-2 to TRBJ2-5; D is unresolved. Germline-derived CDR1 and CDR2 are SGHTA and FQGNSA. Between the trimmed V and J ends, which lost 1 base and 5 bases, there was a span of 14 bases. The CDR3 covers 15 residues. In DNA form, the CDR3 reads TGTGCCAGCAGCTTAGGACTCCCGTCCCAGGAGACCCAGTACTTC. Amino acid sequence: CASSLGLPSQETQYF.

This clonotype is judged medium-sized. Because the library targeted alpha chains, this beta chain is an off-target read whose size means little. The chain is built from TRBV6-5 and TRBJ1-5; possible D gene TRBD1, 6 bases. Germline lookup yields CDR1 MNHEY and CDR2 SVGAGI. The CDR3 is made up of 15 amino acids. Trimming left V 6 bases short and J 0 bases short, with 12 bases between. The CDR3: CASSPTGASNQPQHF. Here the CDR3 DNA reads TGTGCCAGCAGCCCGACAGGTGCTAGCAATCAGCCCCAGCATTTT.

This clonotype was picked up many times. This beta chain appears as a stray read in a library generated for alpha chains; its size is not informative. This chain links TRBV7-9 with TRBJ2-2, with D uncertain. The V end lost 0 bases, the J end lost 5 bases, and 7 bases lay between the germline ends. From germline, CDR1 is SEHNR and CDR2 FQNEAQ (reference sequence). The CDR3 sequence is 14 residues long. DNA of the CDR3: TGTGCCAGCAGCTTAGCCGCCTCTACCGGGGAGCTGTTTTTT. Its protein product is CASSLAASTGELFF.

This clonotype is labeled medium-sized (0.01 to 0.1%). This beta chain came through as a stray read in a library set up for alpha chains, and its size says little. This chain connects TRBV29-1 to TRBJ1-1, with D possibly TRBD1 on 5 matching bases. V lost 5 bases and J 5 bases, leaving 18 bases between the germline ends. CDR1 and CDR2 (germline): SQVTM, ANQGSEA. CDR3 length: 14 residues. CDR3 amino acids: CSVTHGGMRTEAFF. In DNA form, the CDR3 reads TGCAGCGTTACCCACGGGGGTATGAGAACTGAAGCTTTCTTT.

This clonotype showed up many times. For a library built for alpha chains, this beta chain is a stray read; little rests on its size. The chain joins TRBV20-1 to TRBJ2-3; 7 nucleotides match TRBD2. This CDR3 is built from 16 residues. J lost 2 bases, V lost 4 bases, and 12 bases had no gene match. Germline V CDR1 and CDR2: DFQATT, SNEGSKA (reference sequence). In nucleotides, the CDR3 is TGCAGTGCTAAACACCCCCAGCGGGGAGCCACAGATACGCAGTATTTT. Translating gives CSAKHPQRGATDTQYF.

In this sample, this clonotype turned up many times. For a library built for alpha chains, this beta chain is a stray read; little rests on its size. V and J are TRBV23-1 and TRBJ2-1; 11 nucleotides agree with TRBD2. TRBV23-1 is marked as an open reading frame, function uncertain. V trimming: 7 bases; J trimming: 3 bases; junction bases outside the gene matches: 5. The CDR3 sequence is 15 residues long. The CDR3 loop is CASIPSGGNYNEQFF. The CDR3 DNA sequence: TGCGCCAGCATTCCTAGCGGGGGGAACTACAATGAGCAGTTCTTC.

This clonotype is termed medium-sized. This beta chain appears as a stray read in a library generated for alpha chains; its size is not informative. The chain carries TRBV5-1 and TRBJ1-4, with D possibly being TRBD1 (5 bases). V was cut by 0 bases and J by 2 bases, with 5 bases left in between. The CDR3 has 14 amino acids. Germline values: CDR1 SGHRS, CDR2 YFSETQ. CDR3: CASSLGGTNEKLFF. The CDR3 bases are TGCGCCAGCAGCTTGGGGGGCACTAATGAAAAACTGTTTTTT.

In this sample, this clonotype turned up many times. This beta chain slipped into a library made for alpha chains as a stray read, so its size is not meaningful. The chain carries TRBV27 and TRBJ1-2, with 7 bases fitting TRBD1. J was trimmed by 7 bases and V by 5 bases; bases with no gene match: 10. The CDR3 loop spans 14 amino acids. Germline V gene sequence: CDR1 MNHEY, CDR2 SMNVEV (reference sequence). DNA for the CDR3: TGTGCCAGCAGTCCTCAGCTAACAGGGGTTGGCTACACCTTC. Its protein is CASSPQLTGVGYTF.

This clonotype came up many times. The library was prepared for alpha chains; this beta chain is a stray read, so its frequency means little. This chain joins TRBV4-3 and TRBJ1-2; D is unresolved. Per germline, CDR1 LGHNA and CDR2 YSLEER. V lost 0 bases, J lost 4 bases, and 9 bases lay in between. The CDR3 consists of 14 residues. This chain's CDR3 is CASSQDGLFYGYTF. Here the CDR3 DNA reads TGCGCCAGCAGCCAAGATGGCCTTTTCTATGGCTACACCTTC.

This clonotype was counted many times. The size of this beta chain means little, since it is a stray read in a library made for alpha chains. V is TRBV30 and J is TRBJ2-5; D unclear. CDR1 and CDR2 from the germline V gene are GTSNPN and SVGIG (reference sequence). The V end was cut by 1 base, the J end by 7 bases, with 7 bases between. The CDR3 is made up of 11 amino acids. In nucleotides, the CDR3 is TGTGCCTGGAGTGAAGATGTGACCCAGTACTTC. This gives the protein CAWSEDVTQYF.